The sequence of this TCR beta chain was determined in a study of graft-versus-host responses after intestinal transplantation. Overall study context: Each recipient received a multivisceral, liver-intestinal, or isolated intestinal graft. Study-wide results and caveats: Early post-transplant HvG declines tracked with peak circulating GvH clone levels.

With respect to this clone: Its antigen remains unidentified.

Clones were read by immunoSEQ multiplex PCR, and TCRdb kept only the in-frame ones, dropping some. The sample holds 95,000 to 110,000 clones; over 85% are singletons and the top ten take more than 0.9%. The germline V and J ends were trimmed by 5 bases and 6 bases, with 16 bases remaining between them. The germline CDR1 and CDR2 sequences are SEHNR and FQNEAQ (reference sequence). This CDR3 region has 14 residues. The chain combines TRBV7-9 with TRBJ1-2; D ambiguous. The receptor was derived from a human donor who received an intestinal transplant. The material sequenced was unstimulated CD8+ T cells sorted from spleen or lymph node cells, taken before intestinal transplant. The CDR3 DNA is TGTGCCAGCAGCCCCAAGGGTCCAGCTAATGGCTACACCTTC. Its protein is CASSPKGPANGYTF.